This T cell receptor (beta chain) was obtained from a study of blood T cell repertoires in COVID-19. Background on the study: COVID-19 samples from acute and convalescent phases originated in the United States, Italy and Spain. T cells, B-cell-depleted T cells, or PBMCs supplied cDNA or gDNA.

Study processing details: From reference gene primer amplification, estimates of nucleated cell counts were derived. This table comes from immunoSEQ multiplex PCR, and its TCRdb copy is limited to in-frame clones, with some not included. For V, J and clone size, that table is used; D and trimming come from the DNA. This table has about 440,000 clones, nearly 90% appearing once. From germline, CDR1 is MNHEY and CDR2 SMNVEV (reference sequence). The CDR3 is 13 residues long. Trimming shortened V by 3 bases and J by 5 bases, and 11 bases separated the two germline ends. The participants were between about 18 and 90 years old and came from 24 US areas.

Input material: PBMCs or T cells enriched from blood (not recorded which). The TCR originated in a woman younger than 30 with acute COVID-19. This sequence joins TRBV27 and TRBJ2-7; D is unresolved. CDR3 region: CASSFSLDNEQYF. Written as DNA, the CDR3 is TGTGCCAGCAGTTTCAGTCTTGACAACGAGCAGTACTTC.